The 24 T cell receptor beta chains reported below all come from one sample, sequenced in a study of Tregs in tolerant kidney transplant recipients. Their antigen targets remain unknown. Sequencing used immunoSEQ multiplex PCR; TCRdb keeps in-frame clones, though not all of them. This table has about 2,800 clones, around 40% appearing once. Sequenced sample: Tregs from blood cultured with allogeneic cells. The receptors originated from a human donor in good health.

The chain joins TRBV7-8 to TRBJ1-1, with D perhaps TRBD1 (5 bases). The V end lost 4 bases, the J end lost 0 bases, and 12 bases lay between the germline ends. CDR1 and CDR2 from the germline V gene are SGHVS and FQNEAQ. This CDR3 comprises 15 residues. The CDR3 loop is CASSSNRLMNTEAFF. CDR3 sequence (DNA): TGTGCCAGCAGCTCCAACAGGCTAATGAACACTGAAGCTTTCTTT.

The rearrangement links TRBV19 to TRBJ2-1, with 7 nucleotides matching TRBD2. From germline, CDR1 is LNHDA and CDR2 SQIVND (reference sequence). This CDR3 spans 15 amino acids. V was clipped by 10 bases and J by 5 bases; unmatched bases: 14. Here the CDR3 reads CANPPVFGGNNEQFF. DNA of the CDR3: TGTGCCAACCCCCCCGTTTTCGGGGGGAACAATGAGCAGTTCTTC.

The chain combines TRBV18 with TRBJ2-7, with 8 bases aligning to TRBD1. Germline-derived CDR1 and CDR2 are KGHSH and LQKENI. V trimming: 5 bases; J trimming: 3 bases; junction bases outside the gene matches: 9. This CDR3 is 15 amino acids long. The CDR3 spells CASSAQGGRGYEQYF. The CDR3 nucleotides read TGTGCCAGCTCAGCACAGGGGGGAAGGGGCTACGAGCAGTACTTC.

This clone showed up just once. The chain uses TRBV18 and TRBJ2-7; 8 positions agree with TRBD1. Per germline, CDR1 KGHSH and CDR2 LQKENI. With 6 bases clipped from V and 1 base from J, the junction kept 8 bases outside the gene matches. CDR3 length: 15 residues. In nucleotides, the CDR3 is TGTGCCAGCTCCCCCGGGACAGGCTTATCCTACGAGCAGTACTTC. This gives the protein CASSPGTGLSYEQYF.

The chain couples TRBV29-1 to TRBJ2-5; the D is unclear. The CDR3 has 12 residues. The ends were cut back, 8 bases at V and 5 bases at J, with 15 bases in the middle. CDR1 is SQVTM, CDR2 ANQGSEA, per germline. CDR3 sequence: CSFRGGRETQYF. CDR3 DNA sequence: TGCAGCTTCCGTGGTGGGCGGGAGACCCAGTACTTC. Full variable domain (missing parts from reference TRBV29-1 and TRBJ2-5): SAVISQKPSRDICQRGTSLTIQCQVDSQVTMMFWYRQQPGQSLTLIATANQGSEATYESGFVIDKFPISRPNLTFSTLTVSNMSPEDSSIYLCSFRGGRETQYFGPGTRLLVL.

This clone has more than one count but fewer than ten. The V gene is TRBV18, the J gene TRBJ1-1; TRBD1 might be the D (5 bases). Looked up from germline, CDR1 is KGHSH and CDR2 is LQKENI. V lost 6 bases, J lost 6 bases, and 14 bases lay in between. This CDR3 region has 13 residues. CDR3 nucleotides: TGTGCCAGCTCTCCGGATAGGGGCTCTGAAGCTTTCTTT. It yields the protein CASSPDRGSEAFF.

There are a few counts of this clone. The chain is built from TRBV5-1 and TRBJ2-2; TRBD1 matches at 10 bases. Germline values: CDR1 SGHRS, CDR2 YFSETQ. V was clipped by 6 bases and J by 3 bases; unmatched bases: 8. This CDR3 contains 16 residues. The CDR3 DNA reads as TGCGCCAGCACCCCCGGGACAGGGGTGTACACCGGGGAGCTGTTTTTT. Translated: CASTPGTGVYTGELFF.

This clone was counted a few times. The rearrangement links TRBV5-1 to TRBJ2-2; D ambiguous. Per the germline V gene, CDR1 is SGHRS and CDR2 is YFSETQ. This CDR3 is built from 13 residues. V was clipped by 4 bases and J by 2 bases, with 6 bases between them. The CDR3 sequence is CASSPFNTGELFF. In DNA, the CDR3 is TGCGCCAGCAGCCCGTTCAACACCGGGGAGCTGTTTTTT.

This sequence joins TRBV5-1 and TRBJ2-7, with TRBD2 matching 12 bases. Germline V gene lookup returns CDR1 SGHRS and CDR2 YFSETQ. This CDR3 spans 16 amino acids. V lost 4 bases and J lost 0; bases outside the gene matches: 5. Written as DNA, the CDR3 is TGCGCCAGCAGCACACTAGCGGGGGGCCCCTCCTACGAGCAGTACTTC. Encoded protein: CASSTLAGGPSYEQYF.

The chain is built from TRBV9 and TRBJ2-5, with D possibly TRBD2 on 5 matching bases. Trimming stripped 2 bases from V and 1 base from J, with 12 bases between. The CDR3 runs 15 residues. Per the germline V gene, CDR1 is SGDLS and CDR2 is YYNGEE. The CDR3 is CASSVMAGTQETQYF. DNA for the CDR3: TGTGCCAGCAGCGTTATGGCGGGTACCCAAGAGACCCAGTACTTC.

The chain has TRBV5-1 and TRBJ2-5; 10 bases are a match to TRBD1. After removal of 0 bases from V and 2 bases from J, the junction contained 4 bases not matched to a gene. Germline lookup yields CDR1 SGHRS and CDR2 YFSETQ. The CDR3 has 16 amino acids. DNA of the CDR3: TGCGCCAGCAGCTTGGGAGGACAGGGGGGTCAAGAGACCCAGTACTTC. Translation gives CASSLGGQGGQETQYF. The variable domain in full, completed from reference TRBV5-1 and TRBJ2-5, reads KAGVTQTPRYLIKTRGQQVTLSCSPISGHRSVSWYQQTPGQGLQFLFEYFSETQRNKGNFPGRFSGRQFSNSRSEMNVSTLELGDSALYLCASSLGGQGGQETQYFGPGTRLLVL.

The chain employs TRBV18 and TRBJ2-2; D is undetermined. This CDR3 is built from 15 residues. Deletions cut 5 bases from V and 1 base from J, with 11 bases between. CDR1 and CDR2 from the germline V gene are KGHSH and LQKENI. The CDR3 spells CASSSRAGNTGELFF. CDR3 sequence (DNA): TGTGCCAGCTCATCTCGGGCAGGGAACACCGGGGAGCTGTTTTTT.

This sequence joins TRBV15 and TRBJ1-5; D not certain. The CDR3 contains 14 residues. The germline V gene has CDR1 LNHNV and CDR2 YYDKDF (reference sequence). V gave up 4 bases and J gave up 9 bases, with 16 bases separating them. This CDR3 reads CATSTRAPWGPQHF. The CDR3 DNA follows: TGTGCCACCAGCACCCGGGCACCATGGGGGCCCCAGCATTTT. Combining the CDR3 with reference TRBV15 and TRBJ1-5 gives the whole variable domain DAMVIQNPRYQVTQFGKPVTLSCSQTLNHNVMYWYQQKSSQAPKLLFHYYDKDFNNEADTPDNFQSRRPNTSFCFLDIRSPGLGDTAMYLCATSTRAPWGPQHFGDGTRLSIL.

This rearrangement joins TRBV12-5 to TRBJ2-1; 8 bases are a match to TRBD1. The V segment lost 0 bases and the J segment 4 bases; nucleotides outside the gene matches: 5. The germline CDR1 and CDR2 sequences are LGHNT and FRNRAP. This CDR3 has 16 residues. CDR3: CASGLVPGQAYNEQFF. CDR3 DNA sequence: TGTGCTAGTGGTTTGGTTCCGGGACAGGCGTACAATGAGCAGTTCTTC.

CDR3 sequence (DNA): TGTGCCAGCAGTTACAGGGTCACGAGGGGTGGGAGGGCTTTCTTT. Protein product: CASSYRVTRGGRAFF. The chain has TRBV6-6 and TRBJ1-1; perhaps TRBD1 as D (5 bases). The CDR3 runs 15 residues. The V end lost 2 bases, the J end lost 11 bases, and 21 bases lay between the germline ends. Germline V gene lookup returns CDR1 MNHNY and CDR2 SVGAGI (reference sequence).

The chain uses TRBV6-5 and TRBJ2-7, with 10 bases lining up with TRBD1. V shed 9 bases, J shed 6 bases, and the junction held 8 bases outside the gene matches. The CDR3 sequence is 13 residues long. Germline-derived CDR1 and CDR2 are MNHEY and SVGAGI. The CDR3 loop is CASRQGASSEQYF. Written as DNA, the CDR3 is TGTGCCAGTCGACAGGGGGCCAGTTCCGAGCAGTACTTC.

V and J are TRBV7-9 and TRBJ1-3; D is perhaps TRBD1 (5 bases). Trimming removed 4 bases from V and 0 bases from J, with 19 bases in between. There are 18 residues in the CDR3. The V gene's germline CDR1 is SEHNR and CDR2 FQNEAQ (reference sequence). CDR3 nucleotides: TGTGCCAGCAGCTCTTATATTTGGGGCAGAAGCTCTGGAAACACCATATATTTT. Translated: CASSSYIWGRSSGNTIYF.

The V and J genes are TRBV29-1 and TRBJ2-5; 10 positions agree with TRBD2. Germline loops: CDR1 SQVTM, CDR2 ANQGSEA. V lost 7 bases, J lost 5 bases, and 7 bases stayed unmatched. The CDR3 contains 13 residues. The CDR3 spells CSAKAGGRETQYF. The CDR3, as DNA: TGCAGCGCTAAAGCGGGAGGGCGGGAGACCCAGTACTTC.

This chain links TRBV11-2 with TRBJ1-5; D not certain. CDR1 is SGHAT, CDR2 FQNNGV, per germline. Trimming left V 0 bases short and J 3 bases short, with 9 bases between. The length of the CDR3 is 15 residues. The CDR3 DNA sequence: TGTGCCAGCAGCTTAGACGGGGTTGACAATCAGCCCCAGCATTTT. It is translated as CASSLDGVDNQPQHF.

Within the sample, this clone is medium-sized. The chain recombines TRBV5-1 with TRBJ2-2; D is undetermined. V shed 2 bases and J shed 1 base, with 6 bases lying between them. Germline V gene data show CDR1 as SGHRS and CDR2 as YFSETQ. This CDR3 has 14 residues. CDR3 in amino acids: CASSLAGNTGELFF. The CDR3 DNA follows: TGCGCCAGCAGCTTAGCCGGGAACACCGGGGAGCTGTTTTTT.

This clone is medium-sized (0.01 to 0.1%) in the sample. V usage is TRBV19 and J usage is TRBJ1-5; D is undetermined. This CDR3 comprises 16 residues. Germline CDR1 and CDR2: LNHDA and SQIVND (reference sequence). Trimming removed 5 bases from V and 2 bases from J, with 16 bases in between. This CDR3 is CASSPTGSRGNQPQHF. The CDR3 bases are TGTGCCAGTAGTCCTACGGGGTCGAGAGGCAATCAGCCCCAGCATTTT.

This rearrangement joins TRBV6-5 to TRBJ1-1, with D unclear. Deletions cut 5 bases from V and 5 bases from J, with 15 bases between. Germline CDR1 and CDR2: MNHEY and SVGAGI. CDR3 size: 14 residues. In nucleotides, the CDR3 is TGTGCCAGCAGTGATCACCGGACGGTTACTGAAGCTTTCTTT. Translated: CASSDHRTVTEAFF.

The gene calls are TRBV19 and TRBJ2-5; D may be TRBD1 (5 bases). Between the trimmed V and J ends, which lost 2 bases and 4 bases, there was a span of 11 bases. Germline-derived CDR1 and CDR2 are LNHDA and SQIVND (reference sequence). The CDR3 is 14 residues long. The CDR3 is CASSIWGRAETQYF. The CDR3 nucleotides are TGTGCCAGTAGTATATGGGGCAGGGCAGAGACCCAGTACTTC.

This chain links TRBV6-4 with TRBJ1-2; D gene unclear. Germline CDR1 MRHNA, CDR2 SNTAGT. CDR3 length equals 14 residues. V was pared by 3 bases and J by 3 bases, with 11 bases between. The CDR3 loop reads CASSELTRHYGYTF. As DNA, the CDR3 is TGTGCCAGCAGTGAACTGACAAGACACTATGGCTACACCTTC.